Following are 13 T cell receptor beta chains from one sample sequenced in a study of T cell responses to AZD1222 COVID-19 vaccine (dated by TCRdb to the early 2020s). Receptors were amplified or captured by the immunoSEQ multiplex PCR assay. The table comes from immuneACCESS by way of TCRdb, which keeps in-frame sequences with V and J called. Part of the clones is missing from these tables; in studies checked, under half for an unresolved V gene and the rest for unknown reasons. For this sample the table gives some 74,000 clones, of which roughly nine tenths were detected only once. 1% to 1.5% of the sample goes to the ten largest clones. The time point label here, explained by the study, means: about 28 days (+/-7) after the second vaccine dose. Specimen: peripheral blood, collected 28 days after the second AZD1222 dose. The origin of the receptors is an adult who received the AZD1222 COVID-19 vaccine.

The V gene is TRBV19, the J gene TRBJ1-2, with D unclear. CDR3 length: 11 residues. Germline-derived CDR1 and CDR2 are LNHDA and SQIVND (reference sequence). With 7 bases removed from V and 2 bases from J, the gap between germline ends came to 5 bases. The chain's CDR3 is CASTANYGYTF. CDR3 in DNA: TGTGCCAGTACCGCCAACTATGGCTACACCTTC.

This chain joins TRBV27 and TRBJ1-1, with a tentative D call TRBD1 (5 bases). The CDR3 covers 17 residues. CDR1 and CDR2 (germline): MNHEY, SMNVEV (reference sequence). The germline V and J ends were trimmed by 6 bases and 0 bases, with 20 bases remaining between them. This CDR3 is CASRHRGGRQMNTEAFF. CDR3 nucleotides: TGTGCCAGCAGACATCGGGGGGGGAGACAGATGAACACTGAAGCTTTCTTT.

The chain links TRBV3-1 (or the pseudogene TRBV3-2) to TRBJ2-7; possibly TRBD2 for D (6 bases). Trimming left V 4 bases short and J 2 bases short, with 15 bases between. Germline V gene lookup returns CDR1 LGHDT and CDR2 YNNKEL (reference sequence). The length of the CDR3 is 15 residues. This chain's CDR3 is CASSLLWRGAYEQYF. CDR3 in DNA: TGTGCCAGCAGCCTCCTGTGGAGGGGCGCCTACGAGCAGTACTTC.

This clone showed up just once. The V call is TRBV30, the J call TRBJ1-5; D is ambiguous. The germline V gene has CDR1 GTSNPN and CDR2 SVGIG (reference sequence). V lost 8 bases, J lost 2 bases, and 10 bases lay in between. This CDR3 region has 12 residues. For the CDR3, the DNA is TGTGCCGGAAGCAGTGGCAATCAGCCCCAGCATTTT. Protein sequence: CAGSSGNQPQHF.

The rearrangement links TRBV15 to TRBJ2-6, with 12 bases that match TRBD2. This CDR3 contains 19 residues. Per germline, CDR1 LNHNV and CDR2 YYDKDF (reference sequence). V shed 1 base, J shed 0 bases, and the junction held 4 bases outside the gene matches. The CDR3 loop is CATSRAPGLAGSGANVLTF. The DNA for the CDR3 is TGTGCCACCAGCAGAGCCCCGGGACTAGCGGGCTCTGGGGCCAACGTCCTGACTTTC.

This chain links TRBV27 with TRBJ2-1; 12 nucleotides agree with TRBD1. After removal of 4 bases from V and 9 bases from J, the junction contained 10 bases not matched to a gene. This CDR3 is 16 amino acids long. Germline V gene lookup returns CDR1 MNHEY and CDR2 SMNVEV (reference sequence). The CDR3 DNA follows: TGTGCCAGCAGTTCAACCGGGACAGGGGGCTTGGGTGAGCAGTTCTTC. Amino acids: CASSSTGTGGLGEQFF.

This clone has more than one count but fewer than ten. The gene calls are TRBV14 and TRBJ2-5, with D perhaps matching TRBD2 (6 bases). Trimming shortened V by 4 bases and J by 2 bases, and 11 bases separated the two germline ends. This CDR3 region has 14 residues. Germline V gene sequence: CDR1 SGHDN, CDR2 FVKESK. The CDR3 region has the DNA TGTGCCAGCAGCCGGGACTTGGTTCAAGAGACCCAGTACTTC. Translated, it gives CASSRDLVQETQYF.

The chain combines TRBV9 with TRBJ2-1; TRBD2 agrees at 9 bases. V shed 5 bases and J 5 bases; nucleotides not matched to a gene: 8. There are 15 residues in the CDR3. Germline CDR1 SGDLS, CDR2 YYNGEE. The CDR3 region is CASSATSGSNNEQFF. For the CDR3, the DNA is TGTGCCAGCAGTGCCACTAGCGGGTCAAACAATGAGCAGTTCTTC.

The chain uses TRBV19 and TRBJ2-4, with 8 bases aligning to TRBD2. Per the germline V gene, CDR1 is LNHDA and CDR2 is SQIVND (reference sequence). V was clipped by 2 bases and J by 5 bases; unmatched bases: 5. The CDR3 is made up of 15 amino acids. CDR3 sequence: CASSINTGGENIQYF. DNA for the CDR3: TGTGCCAGTAGTATAAATACGGGAGGGGAAAACATTCAGTACTTC.

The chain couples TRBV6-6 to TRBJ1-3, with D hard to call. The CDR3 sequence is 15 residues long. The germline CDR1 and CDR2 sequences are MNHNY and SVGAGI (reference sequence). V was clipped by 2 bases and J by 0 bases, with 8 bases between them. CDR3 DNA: TGTGCCAGCAGTTACGTCGGAAACTCTGGAAACACCATATATTTT. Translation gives CASSYVGNSGNTIYF.

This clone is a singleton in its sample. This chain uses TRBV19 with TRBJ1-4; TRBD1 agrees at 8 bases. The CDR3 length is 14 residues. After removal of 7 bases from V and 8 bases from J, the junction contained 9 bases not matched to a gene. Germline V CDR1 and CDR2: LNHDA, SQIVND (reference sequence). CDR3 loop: CASTPDRGMEKLFF. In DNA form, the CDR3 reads TGTGCCAGTACCCCAGACAGGGGCATGGAAAAACTGTTTTTT. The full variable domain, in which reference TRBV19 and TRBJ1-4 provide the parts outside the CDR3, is DGGITQSPKYLFRKEGQNVTLSCEQNLNHDAMYWYRQDPGQGLRLIYYSQIVNDFQKGDIAEGYSVSREKKESFPLTVTSAQKNPTAFYLCASTPDRGMEKLFFGSGTQLSVL.

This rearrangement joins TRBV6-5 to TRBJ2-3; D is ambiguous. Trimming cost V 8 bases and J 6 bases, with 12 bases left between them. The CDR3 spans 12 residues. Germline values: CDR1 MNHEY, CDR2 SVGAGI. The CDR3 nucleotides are TGTGCCAGCTGGGGAACAATTGATACGCAGTATTTT. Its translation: CASWGTIDTQYF.

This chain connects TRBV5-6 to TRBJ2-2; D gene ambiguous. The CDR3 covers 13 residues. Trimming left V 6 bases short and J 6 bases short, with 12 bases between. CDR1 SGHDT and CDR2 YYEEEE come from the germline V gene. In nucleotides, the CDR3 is TGTGCCAGCACCATCGTTAACCCCGGGGAGCTGTTTTTT. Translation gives CASTIVNPGELFF.